This TCR beta chain stems from a study of blood T cell repertoires in COVID-19. Methods used by the authors: For nucleated cells, counts were estimated from reference gene primer amplification. Only in-frame clones appear in the TCRdb table, and some are missing; sequencing was by immunoSEQ multiplex PCR. D and trimming were read from the DNA, whereas the V and J calls and clone size are those reported in that table. The table records approximately 300,000 clones, roughly 88% of them present only once. The CDR3 covers 15 residues. Germline V gene data show CDR1 as MDHEN and CDR2 as SYDVKM. The V segment lost 6 bases and the J segment 7 bases; nucleotides outside the gene matches: 13.

The clonotype comes from a woman aged 25 to 39 who had recovered from COVID-19. The sample was PBMCs or T cells enriched from blood (not recorded which). The chain joins TRBV28 to TRBJ2-3; 7 bases map to TRBD1. DNA of the CDR3: TGTGCCAGCAGCACACAGGGGCGACATAAGCATACGCAGTATTTT. Its protein is CASSTQGRHKHTQYF. Filled out from reference TRBV28 and TRBJ2-3, the complete variable domain reads DVKVTQSSRYLVKRTGEKVFLECVQDMDHENMFWYRQDPGLGLRLIYFSYDVKMKEKGDIPEGYSVSREKKERFSLILESASTNQTSMYLCASSTQGRHKHTQYFGPGTRLTVL.